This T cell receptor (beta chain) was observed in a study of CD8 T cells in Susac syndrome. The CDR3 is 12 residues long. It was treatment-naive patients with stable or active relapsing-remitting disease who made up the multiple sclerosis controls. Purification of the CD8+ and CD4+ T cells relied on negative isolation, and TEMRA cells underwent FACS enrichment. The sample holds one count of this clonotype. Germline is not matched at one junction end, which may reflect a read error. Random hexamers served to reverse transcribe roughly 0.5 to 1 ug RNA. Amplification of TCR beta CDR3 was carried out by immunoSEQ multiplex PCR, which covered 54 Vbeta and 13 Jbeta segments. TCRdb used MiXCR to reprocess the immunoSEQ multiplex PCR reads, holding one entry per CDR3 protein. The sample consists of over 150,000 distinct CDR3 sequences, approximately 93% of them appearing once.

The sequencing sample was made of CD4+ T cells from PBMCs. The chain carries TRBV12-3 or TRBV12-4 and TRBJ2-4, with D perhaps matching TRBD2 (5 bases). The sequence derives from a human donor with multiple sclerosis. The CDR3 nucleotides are TGTGCCAGCAGTCTAGCCACACGTGGAAGGTACTTC. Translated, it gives CASSLATRGRYF.